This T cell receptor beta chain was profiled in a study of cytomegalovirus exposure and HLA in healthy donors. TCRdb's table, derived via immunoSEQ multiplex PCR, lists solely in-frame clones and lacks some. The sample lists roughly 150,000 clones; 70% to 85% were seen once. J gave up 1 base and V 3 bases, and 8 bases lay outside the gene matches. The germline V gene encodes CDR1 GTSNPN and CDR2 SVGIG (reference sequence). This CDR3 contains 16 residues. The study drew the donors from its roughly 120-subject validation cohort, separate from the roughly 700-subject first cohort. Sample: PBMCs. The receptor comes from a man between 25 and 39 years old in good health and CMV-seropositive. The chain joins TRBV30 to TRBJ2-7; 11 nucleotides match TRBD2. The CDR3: CAWSKLAGARSYEQYF. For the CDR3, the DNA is TGTGCCTGGAGCAAACTAGCGGGGGCCCGGTCCTACGAGCAGTACTTC.